The next 21 T cell receptor beta chains were all read from a single sample in a study of blood T cells in healthy people across ages. For the second PCR, which ran for roughly 7 to 11 cycles, a sample-barcoded 5' primer and a J-beta primer mix were used. A single record per CDR3 protein comes from TCRdb applying MiXCR to the 5' RACE reads. The sample carries 1.5 million to 2 million distinct CDR3 sequences, 49% recorded once. The specimen sequenced was blood. The source is a woman aged 40 to 49 in good health.

The chain links TRBV3-1 to TRBJ2-7; perhaps TRBD1 as D (6 bases). The end of the DNA fits TRBJ2-5 better, so the J call may be wrong. CDR1 LGHDT and CDR2 YNNKEL come from the germline V gene (reference sequence). This CDR3 region has 15 residues. The CDR3 coding sequence is TGTGCCAGCAGCCAGAAACAGGGATGGGGAGAGACCCAGTACTTC. It is translated as CASSQKQGWGETQYF.

This rearrangement joins TRBV20-1 to TRBJ1-2; D call uncertain. The germline gives CDR1 DFQATT, CDR2 SNEGSKA (reference sequence). The germline V and J ends were trimmed by 3 bases and 1 base, with 18 bases remaining between them. CDR3 length: 16 residues. The CDR3 region is CSASTPPDSFNYGYTF. As DNA, the CDR3 is TGCAGTGCTAGTACACCACCCGACTCGTTTAACTATGGCTACACCTTC.

This clonotype was observed a handful of times. The V call is TRBV5-1, the J call TRBJ1-2; TRBD1 might be the D (6 bases). The length of the CDR3 is 16 residues. Trimming left V 2 bases short and J 3 bases short, with 17 bases between. Germline loops: CDR1 SGHRS, CDR2 YFSETQ. CDR3 sequence reads: CASSFSGGGADYGYTF. DNA for the CDR3: TGCGCCAGCAGCTTTTCCGGGGGGGGCGCCGACTATGGCTACACCTTC.

The chain uses TRBV5-1 and TRBJ2-5; 7 bases are a match to TRBD2. Germline V gives CDR1 SGHRS, CDR2 YFSETQ. The ends lost 4 bases at V and 1 base at J; junction bases unmatched: 7. The CDR3 has 15 amino acids. The CDR3 spells CASSGGDYTQETQYF. The CDR3 coding sequence is TGCGCCAGCAGCGGGGGGGACTATACCCAAGAGACCCAGTACTTC.

This clonotype appeared a few times. The chain links TRBV20-1 to TRBJ2-1, with 7 bases matching TRBD2. J was trimmed by 8 bases and V by 1 base; bases with no gene match: 5. In germline, CDR1 is DFQATT, CDR2 SNEGSKA (reference sequence). The CDR3 spans 13 residues. The CDR3: CSARAPRGDEQFF. The CDR3 bases are TGCAGTGCTAGAGCGCCTCGGGGGGATGAGCAGTTCTTC.

The chain links TRBV6-2 or TRBV6-3 to TRBJ2-5; the D gene is possibly TRBD2 (6 bases). The CDR3 is 13 amino acids. Germline values: CDR1 MNHEY, CDR2 SVGEGT. The V end lost 7 bases, the J end lost 4 bases, and 13 bases lay between the germline ends. The CDR3 spells CASKSGSGETQYF. The CDR3 DNA sequence: TGTGCCAGCAAAAGCGGGTCGGGAGAGACCCAGTACTTC.

This clonotype was seen repeatedly, ten times or more. The rearrangement joins TRBV29-1 to TRBJ2-1; 11 positions match TRBD1. CDR3 size: 15 residues. V lost 3 bases, J lost 7 bases, and 8 bases stayed unmatched. In germline, CDR1 is SQVTM, CDR2 ANQGSEA. CDR3 nucleotides: TGCAGCGTTGAGAAGGGGACAGGGGGGGGTAATGAGCAGTTCTTC. Its translation is CSVEKGTGGGNEQFF.

This clonotype appeared once. The CDR3 DNA reads TGTGCCAGCGGGCCTATGTCGGGTGGGAATTCACCCCTCCACTTT. This translates into CASGPMSGGNSPLHF. The chain combines TRBV4-2 with TRBJ1-6; D call uncertain. The CDR3 totals 15 residues. The V gene's germline CDR1 is LGHNA and CDR2 YNFKEQ. V gave up 8 bases and J gave up 7 bases, with 18 bases separating them.

This clonotype showed up just a few times. A much larger clone lies one base from this, so it may be a read error. The genes are TRBV28 and TRBJ2-7; weak D call: TRBD2 (5 bases). Germline CDR1 reads MDHEN; CDR2 reads SYDVKM. Trimming took off 4 bases at V and 3 bases at J, with 7 bases between the two ends. The CDR3 covers 12 residues. This CDR3 is CASSYGIYEQYF. As DNA, the CDR3 is TGTGCCAGCAGTTACGGGATCTACGAGCAGTACTTC.

This clonotype turned up a few times. J is TRBJ1-2 and V is TRBV6-2 or TRBV6-3; 11 positions match TRBD1. Germline V gene lookup returns CDR1 MNHEY and CDR2 SVGEGT. The J segment lost 6 bases and the V segment lost 6 bases, leaving 6 bases of the junction unmatched. This CDR3 comprises 14 residues. The CDR3 is CASSRLGQGDGYTF. The DNA for the CDR3 is TGTGCCAGCAGCCGACTGGGACAGGGGGATGGCTACACCTTC.

The table lists this clonotype with a count of one. The chain joins TRBV5-1 to TRBJ1-4; no firm D call. The germline V gene has CDR1 SGHRS and CDR2 YFSETQ. The germline V and J ends were trimmed by 4 bases and 0 bases, with 13 bases remaining between them. The CDR3 totals 16 residues. CDR3 residues: CASSEDRTSTNEKLFF. The DNA for the CDR3 is TGCGCCAGCAGCGAGGACCGAACCTCAACTAATGAAAAACTGTTTTTT.

The rearrangement uses TRBV6-2 or TRBV6-3 and TRBJ2-1, with D perhaps matching TRBD2 (6 bases). Deletions cut 8 bases from V and 7 bases from J, with 18 bases between. Looked up from germline, CDR1 is MNHEY and CDR2 is SVGEGT. The CDR3 sequence is 14 residues long. The chain's CDR3 is CASGERLVSNEQFF. CDR3 nucleotides: TGTGCCAGCGGGGAGCGACTAGTTTCTAATGAGCAGTTCTTC.

This clonotype has a handful of counts. The gene calls are TRBV11-2 and TRBJ2-5; tentative D call: TRBD1 (5 bases). Trimming removed 5 bases from V and 6 bases from J, with 13 bases in between. This CDR3 is 13 amino acids long. The V gene's germline CDR1 is SGHAT and CDR2 FQNNGV. The DNA of the CDR3 is TGTGCCAGCAGCCCCCAGGGTTGGCAGACCCAGTACTTC. This encodes CASSPQGWQTQYF.

Only a few counts were recorded for this clonotype. The chain couples TRBV7-2 to TRBJ1-5, with TRBD1 matching over 7 bases. Germline values: CDR1 SGHTA, CDR2 FQGNSA. CDR3 size: 15 residues. J gave up 3 bases and V 4 bases, and 6 bases lay outside the gene matches. The CDR3 reads CASSSRTGDNQPQHF. In DNA, the CDR3 is TGTGCCAGCAGCTCCCGTACAGGGGACAATCAGCCCCAGCATTTT.

This clonotype was observed a few times. The chain uses TRBV28 and TRBJ2-5, with 11 nucleotides matching TRBD2. The CDR3 extends over 16 amino acids. After removal of 3 bases from V and 4 bases from J, the junction contained 7 bases not matched to a gene. Per the germline V gene, CDR1 is MDHEN and CDR2 is SYDVKM. CDR3 in DNA: TGTGCCAGCAGTTTGACTAGCGGGGCCCCGACAGAGACCCAGTACTTC. Its protein product is CASSLTSGAPTETQYF.

The chain recombines TRBV6-1 with TRBJ2-4; 7 bases line up with TRBD1. The germline CDR1 and CDR2 sequences are MNHNS and SASEGT. After removal of 8 bases from V and 0 bases from J, the junction contained 7 bases not matched to a gene. The length of the CDR3 is 15 residues. The CDR3 protein is CASHPGQLAKNIQYF. The DNA of the CDR3 is TGTGCCAGCCACCCGGGACAGCTAGCCAAAAACATTCAGTACTTC.

V usage is TRBV12-3 or TRBV12-4 and J usage is TRBJ2-1, with 10 nucleotides matching TRBD2. The trim removed 3 bases at V and 4 bases at J, leaving 9 bases unmatched. This CDR3 contains 17 residues. The CDR3 protein is CASSFPTSGAIYNEQFF. CDR3 nucleotide sequence: TGTGCCAGCAGTTTCCCCACTAGCGGGGCTATATACAATGAGCAGTTCTTC.

The chain is built from TRBV5-1 and TRBJ2-1; a possible D gene is TRBD2 (5 bases). The germline gives CDR1 SGHRS, CDR2 YFSETQ. This CDR3 is built from 14 residues. V was clipped by 6 bases and J by 3 bases, with 13 bases between them. The CDR3 region has the DNA TGCGCCAGCAATTTCGGGGAAATCTACAATGAGCAGTTCTTC. It specifies CASNFGEIYNEQFF.

The chain has TRBV6-5 and TRBJ2-1, with 9 bases aligning to TRBD1. The CDR3 extends over 17 amino acids. CDR1 is MNHEY and CDR2 is SVGAGI in the germline V gene. With V trimmed by 2 bases and J by 1 base, 6 bases remained unmatched. CDR3 coding DNA: TGTGCCAGCAGTTACGGCGGGACAGGGTTTTCCTACAATGAGCAGTTCTTC. Protein sequence: CASSYGGTGFSYNEQFF.

The DNA for the CDR3 is TGTGCCAGCAGTTTAAAGAAAGAGACCCAGTACTTC. It is translated as CASSLKKETQYF. The rearrangement links TRBV27 to TRBJ2-5; D is uncertain. This CDR3 is built from 12 residues. The V and J ends lost 2 bases and 3 bases respectively, with 4 bases between them. Germline V gives CDR1 MNHEY, CDR2 SMNVEV (reference sequence).

The V gene is TRBV6-1, the J gene TRBJ2-3; maybe TRBD2 (7 bases). Germline values: CDR1 MNHNS, CDR2 SASEGT. The CDR3 has 14 residues. The V end lost 8 bases, the J end lost 4 bases, and 16 bases lay between the germline ends. The CDR3 nucleotides are TGTGCCAGCTCCAGGGGCGGGGGACCAGATACGCAGTATTTT. This translates into CASSRGGGPDTQYF.